The 19 T cell receptor beta chains below come from one sample, sequenced in a study of CD8 T cells in Susac syndrome. RNA was extracted with the RNeasy kit, and a quantity of roughly 0.5 to 1 ug was reverse transcribed using random hexamers. TCRdb redid the calling of the immunoSEQ multiplex PCR reads with MiXCR, one entry per CDR3 protein. This repertoire shows 150,000 to 190,000 distinct CDR3 sequences, approximately 95% found once; its top ten account for 0.16%. Sequencing used CD4+ T cells from PBMCs. Source of these receptors: a human donor with Susac syndrome.

V usage is TRBV3-1 and J usage is TRBJ2-5, with 8 bases matching TRBD2. This CDR3 is 16 amino acids long. The germline V gene has CDR1 LGHDT and CDR2 YNNKEL (reference sequence). V lost 1 base, J lost 6 bases, and 10 bases stayed unmatched. In DNA, the CDR3 is TGTGCCAGCAGCCAAGCTGGGGGTAGCGGGGTTCAGACCCAGTACTTC. It encodes CASSQAGGSGVQTQYF.

The rearrangement uses TRBV20-1 and TRBJ1-2; D remains ambiguous. Germline CDR1 DFQATT, CDR2 SNEGSKA (reference sequence). The CDR3 length is 11 residues. The CDR3 DNA is TGCAAGGCGCTTTCTGTTGCTGGCTACACCTTC. Encoded protein: CKALSVAGYTF.

The rearrangement uses TRBV5-1 and TRBJ1-2, with TRBD1 matching over 10 bases. The CDR3 contains 14 residues. After removal of 0 bases from V and 4 bases from J, the junction contained 0 bases not matched to a gene. Looked up from germline, CDR1 is SGHRS and CDR2 is YFSETQ. The CDR3 DNA is TGCGCCAGCAGCTTGGGGACAGGGGGCTATGGCTACACCTTC. It translates to CASSLGTGGYGYTF.

This sequence joins TRBV20-1 and TRBJ2-2; D unclear. Deletions cut 3 bases from V and 2 bases from J, with 4 bases between. Germline values: CDR1 DFQATT, CDR2 SNEGSKA (reference sequence). The CDR3 consists of 12 residues. The CDR3 DNA follows: TGCAGTGCTAGGGATAACACCGGGGAGCTGTTTTTT. Residues: CSARDNTGELFF.

Only one count was recorded for this clonotype. The chain joins TRBV29-1 to TRBJ2-6; D gene uncertain. Germline values: CDR1 SQVTM, CDR2 ANQGSEA. Trimming removed 4 bases at V and 2 bases at J, with 6 bases between. CDR3 size: 13 residues. The CDR3 DNA follows: TGCAGCGTTGTTAAAGCTGGGGCCAACGTCCTGACTTTC. It encodes CSVVKAGANVLTF.

The J gene is TRBJ1-4, the V gene TRBV2, with D perhaps matching TRBD1 (6 bases). CDR3 size: 12 residues. Looked up from germline, CDR1 is SNHLY and CDR2 is FYNNEI. Trimming cost V 0 bases and J 13 bases, with 9 bases left between them. CDR3 in amino acids: CASSEARDTLFF. The CDR3 DNA reads TGTGCCAGCAGTGAAGCTCGGGACACACTGTTTTTT.

The V gene is TRBV29-1, the J gene TRBJ2-7; D possibly corresponds to TRBD2 (6 bases). In germline, CDR1 is SQVTM, CDR2 ANQGSEA. V lost 4 bases to trimming and J lost 3 bases, with 13 bases between them. The CDR3 runs to 13 residues. In DNA, the CDR3 is TGCAGCGTTGCTCCAGGGCGGGACTACGAGCAGTACTTC. This gives the protein CSVAPGRDYEQYF.

The rearrangement uses TRBV20-1 and TRBJ2-7, with D maybe TRBD1 (6 bases). V lost 2 bases to trimming and J lost 5 bases, with 19 bases between them. Germline V lookup: CDR1 DFQATT, CDR2 SNEGSKA (reference sequence). CDR3 size: 15 residues. CDR3 nucleotide sequence: TGCAGTGCTAGACCCCCTGGAGAAGGGGGACACGAGCAGTACTTC. It specifies CSARPPGEGGHEQYF.

The J gene is TRBJ2-5, the V gene TRBV5-1, with D tentatively TRBD1 (5 bases). V dropped 7 bases and J dropped 2 bases, with 6 bases sitting between them. The CDR3 runs 11 residues. The germline CDR1 and CDR2 sequences are SGHRS and YFSETQ. The CDR3 spells CASQGQETQYF. The CDR3 DNA reads as TGCGCCAGCCAGGGTCAAGAGACCCAGTACTTC.

V is TRBV7-3 and J is TRBJ1-6, with D possibly being TRBD1 (5 bases). Trimming cost V 5 bases and J 7 bases, with 12 bases left between them. The CDR3 length is 14 residues. From germline, CDR1 is SGHTA and CDR2 FQGTGA. CDR3 region: CASSPGTRNSPLHF. The CDR3 coding sequence is TGTGCCAGCAGCCCCGGGACGAGGAATTCACCCCTCCACTTT.

This chain uses TRBV18 with TRBJ1-4; possible D gene TRBD1, 6 bases. Germline V gene data show CDR1 as KGHSH and CDR2 as LQKENI. Trimming stripped 4 bases from V and 8 bases from J, with 14 bases between. This CDR3 has 14 residues. The CDR3 protein is CASSLRQEGEKLFF. The CDR3 DNA sequence: TGTGCCAGCTCACTCCGACAGGAGGGGGAAAAACTGTTTTTT.

The CDR3 spells CASSYDRGPIGSPLHF. The CDR3 DNA sequence: TGTGCCAGCAGTTACGACAGGGGGCCCATCGGTTCACCCCTCCACTTT. The chain carries TRBV6-5 and TRBJ1-6, with 10 bases aligning to TRBD1. The CDR3 has 16 amino acids. V trimming: 2 bases; J trimming: 9 bases; junction bases outside the gene matches: 7. The germline CDR1 and CDR2 sequences are MNHEY and SVGAGI.

This clonotype has more than one count but fewer than ten. The J gene is TRBJ1-2, the V gene TRBV29-1, with TRBD1 matching over 11 bases. The junction had 1 base not matched to a gene; V was cut back by 3 bases and J by 4 bases. Germline V gene data show CDR1 as SQVTM and CDR2 as ANQGSEA. CDR3 length: 13 amino acids. The CDR3 loop reads CSVEGTGGYGYTF. In nucleotides, the CDR3 is TGCAGCGTTGAGGGGACAGGGGGCTATGGCTACACCTTC.

The V call is TRBV19, the J call TRBJ2-6, with D unclear. V was clipped by 9 bases and J by 1 base, with 13 bases between them. Germline V gene sequence: CDR1 LNHDA, CDR2 SQIVND (reference sequence). The length of the CDR3 is 15 residues. CDR3 sequence (DNA): TGTGCCAGCGGTAAAAAGGTGTCTGGGGCCAACGTCCTGACTTTC. Its protein product is CASGKKVSGANVLTF.

The V and J genes are TRBV12-3 or TRBV12-4 and TRBJ2-7; D unclear. V lost 8 bases to trimming and J lost 3 bases, with 14 bases between them. The CDR3 consists of 13 residues. This CDR3 is CASGPFPVYEQYF. CDR3 DNA: TGTGCCAGCGGCCCTTTCCCGGTCTACGAGCAGTACTTC.

This chain connects TRBV29-1 to TRBJ1-2; 8 positions agree with TRBD1. Germline V gene data show CDR1 as SQVTM and CDR2 as ANQGSEA. The CDR3 has 14 amino acids. With 6 bases clipped from V and 5 bases from J, the junction kept 11 bases outside the gene matches. The CDR3, as DNA: TGCAGCGTCGGAGGAACAGGGGGGCTATATGGCTACACCTTC. This encodes CSVGGTGGLYGYTF.

The chain has TRBV7-9 and TRBJ2-7; possibly TRBD2 for D (5 bases). Deletions cut 5 bases from V and 3 bases from J, with 8 bases between. The CDR3 runs to 12 residues. Germline V gene lookup returns CDR1 SEHNR and CDR2 FQNEAQ (reference sequence). CDR3 sequence reads: CASSPEGYEQYF. CDR3 sequence (DNA): TGTGCCAGCAGCCCCGAGGGCTACGAGCAGTACTTC. The full variable domain, its missing parts supplied by reference TRBV7-9 and TRBJ2-7, is DTGVSQNPRHKITKRGQNVTFRCDPISEHNRLYWYRQTLGQGPEFLTYFQNEAQLEKSRLLSDRFSAERPKGSFSTLEIQRTEQGDSAMYLCASSPEGYEQYFGPGTRLTVT.

V gene TRBV20-1 combines with J gene TRBJ1-5; tentatively, D is TRBD1 (5 bases). The length of the CDR3 is 13 residues. V was pared by 5 bases and J by 3 bases, with 11 bases between. Germline loops: CDR1 DFQATT, CDR2 SNEGSKA (reference sequence). The DNA of the CDR3 is TGCAGTGCTGCCCGGGACCACAATCAGCCCCAGCATTTT. Amino acid sequence: CSAARDHNQPQHF.

This chain joins TRBV5-1 and TRBJ2-1; the D gene is possibly TRBD1 (6 bases). Germline-derived CDR1 and CDR2 are SGHRS and YFSETQ. Trimming stripped 0 bases from V and 5 bases from J, with 12 bases between. This CDR3 region has 15 residues. The CDR3 sequence: CASSLGGTGNNEQFF. The CDR3 DNA reads as TGCGCCAGCAGCTTGGGGGGTACAGGGAACAATGAGCAGTTCTTC. Supplemented by reference TRBV5-1 and TRBJ2-1, the full variable domain reads KAGVTQTPRYLIKTRGQQVTLSCSPISGHRSVSWYQQTPGQGLQFLFEYFSETQRNKGNFPGRFSGRQFSNSRSEMNVSTLELGDSALYLCASSLGGTGNNEQFFGPGTRLTVL.